What follows describes a single T cell receptor (beta chain). No antigen is known for it. This sample is part of a study of PD-1 blockade in classical Hodgkin lymphoma. General observations from the study: Unlike CD8+ TCR diversity, which did not rise significantly by C4D1, CD4+ TCR diversity did. Sources of repertoire differences remain undefined, possibly disease activity or prior therapy.

Time point: cycle 4 day 1 (C4D1), after more than five weeks of nivolumab. Every patient relapsed after autologous stem cell transplantation, and brentuximab vedotin exposure varied. Best responses were complete response, partial response or progressive disease. The germline V gene has CDR1 SGHRS and CDR2 YFSETQ. The CDR3 consists of 15 residues. The ends were cut back, 3 bases at V and 3 bases at J, with 15 bases in the middle. The table came from immunoSEQ multiplex PCR; TCRdb's copy has only in-frame clones and leaves some out. This repertoire shows about 64,000 clones, 91% found once; its top ten account for 10% to 13%.

The input for sequencing was peripheral blood mononuclear cells (PBMCs), taken before the fourth cycle of nivolumab. The sequence derives from a human donor with classical Hodgkin lymphoma. This chain connects TRBV5-1 to TRBJ1-1; weak D call: TRBD1 (6 bases). DNA for the CDR3: TGCGCCAGCAGCTCCCTACAGGGTTCAGACACTGAAGCTTTCTTT. Translation: CASSSLQGSDTEAFF.